Included here is one TCR beta chain sequence, with context. What it recognizes is unknown. This sample was taken from a study of cytomegalovirus exposure and HLA in healthy donors. Study-wide points: TCR beta sequences reportedly predicted the HLA-A and HLA-B alleles of most subjects accurately. The availability of immune exposure information extended only to CMV serostatus.

This PCR relied on a set of 60 Vbeta primers and 13 Jbeta primers. Some clones are missing from TCRdb's copy, which holds only in-frame ones; the method was immunoSEQ multiplex PCR. The sample holds fewer than 150,000 clones, around 80% seen once. The CDR3 extends over 15 amino acids. The germline V gene has CDR1 LNHDA and CDR2 SQIVND (reference sequence). The ends were cut back, 2 bases at V and 3 bases at J, with 10 bases in the middle. Sequences were obtained from PBMCs. This receptor was identified in a middle-aged man in good health and CMV-seronegative. The J gene is TRBJ2-2, the V gene TRBV19; D perhaps matches TRBD1 (6 bases). CDR3 DNA sequence: TGTGCCAGTAGTATACGGACAGATGACACCGGGGAGCTGTTTTTT. Its protein product is CASSIRTDDTGELFF.